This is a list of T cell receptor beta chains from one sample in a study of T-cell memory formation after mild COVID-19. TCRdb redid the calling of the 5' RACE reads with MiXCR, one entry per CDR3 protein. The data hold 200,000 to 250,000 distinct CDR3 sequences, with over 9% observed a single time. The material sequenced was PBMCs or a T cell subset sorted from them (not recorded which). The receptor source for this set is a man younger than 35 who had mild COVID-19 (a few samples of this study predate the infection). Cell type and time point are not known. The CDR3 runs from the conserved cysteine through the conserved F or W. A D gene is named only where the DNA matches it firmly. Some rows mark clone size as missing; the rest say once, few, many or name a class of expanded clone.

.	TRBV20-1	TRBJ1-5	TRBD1	TGCAGTGCTAGGCCGGACAGGAGGAGTCAGCCCCAGCATTTT	CSARPDRRSQPQHF
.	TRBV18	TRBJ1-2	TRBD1	TGTGCCAGCTCACCATCGGGAGACAGGGGTGGCTACACCTTC	CASSPSGDRGGYTF
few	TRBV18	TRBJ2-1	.	TGTGCCAGCTCACCATTCGATAGCGGCCCCCGAAATGAGCAGTTCTTC	CASSPFDSGPRNEQFF
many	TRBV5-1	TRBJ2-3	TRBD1	TGCGCCAGCAGCTTGGCCGGGGACAGTGACACACCAGATACGCAGTATTTT	CASSLAGDSDTPDTQYF
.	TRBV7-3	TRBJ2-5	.	TGTGCCAGCAGCTTAATGGGTATGGGGGCGCAAGAGACCCAGTACTTC	CASSLMGMGAQETQYF
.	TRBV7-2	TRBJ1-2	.	TGTGCCAGCAGCTTTCTCGGGACCGGGAACTATGGCTACACCTTC	CASSFLGTGNYGYTF
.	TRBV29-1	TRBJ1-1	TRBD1	TGCAGCTTAACAGGTGGACAGGGGGGCACTGAAGCTTTCTTT	CSLTGGQGGTEAFF
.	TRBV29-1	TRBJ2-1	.	TGCAGCGTCGCGATATACAGGCTCAACAATGAGCAGTTCTTC	CSVAIYRLNNEQFF
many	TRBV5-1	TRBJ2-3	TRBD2	TGCGCCAGCAGCAAAGTAGCGGGGGCCCTCTTCACAGATACGCAGTATTTT	CASSKVAGALFTDTQYF
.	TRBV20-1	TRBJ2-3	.	TGCAGTGCTCCTCAAAGACAGGGAGGCGCAGATACGCAGTATTTT	CSAPQRQGGADTQYF
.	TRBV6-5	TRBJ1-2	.	TGTGCCAGCAGTGGAGGGGTGGGCTACACCTTC	CASSGGVGYTF
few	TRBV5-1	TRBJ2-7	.	TGCGCCAGCAGCCCCGACCTCTACGAGCAGTACTTC	CASSPDLYEQYF
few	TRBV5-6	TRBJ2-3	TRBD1	TGTGCCAGCAGCTTGAGAATAGGGGGCAAAGATACGCAGTATTTT	CASSLRIGGKDTQYF
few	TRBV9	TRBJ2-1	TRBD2	TGTGCCAGCAGCGTCGCTAGCGGGGGGCTAATTGGTAATGAGCAGTTCTTC	CASSVASGGLIGNEQFF
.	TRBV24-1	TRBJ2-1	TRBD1	TGTGCCACCAGTGATCCCGGACAGGGCTTCGTAGAGCAGTTCTTC	CATSDPGQGFVEQFF
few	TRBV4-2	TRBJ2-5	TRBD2	TGTGCCAGCAGCCAAGAGACGGGGGGGAGGGAGACCCAGTACTTC	CASSQETGGRETQYF
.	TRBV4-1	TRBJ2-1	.	TGCGCCAGCAGCCCCAAGAGCCCGGCGGGAAGCGAGCAGTTCTTC	CASSPKSPAGSEQFF
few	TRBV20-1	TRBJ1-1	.	TGCAGTGCTAGAGATCTATATAGCTTACTGGAGGGCAAGGACACTGAAGCTTTCTTT	CSARDLYSLLEGKDTEAFF
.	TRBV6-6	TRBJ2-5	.	TGTGCCAGCAGTTACAACCCCCAGCAGGTCTGGGAGACCCAGTACTTC	CASSYNPQQVWETQYF
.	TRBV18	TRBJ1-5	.	TGTGCCAGCTCACCTAGGACGGGGATCGCTCAGCCCCAGCATTTT	CASSPRTGIAQPQHF
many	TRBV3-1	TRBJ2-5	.	TGTGCCAGCAGCCCCGGGACTGACGGGAGGACCCAGTACTTC	CASSPGTDGRTQYF
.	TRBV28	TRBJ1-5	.	TGTGCCAGCAGTCCCGGGGGGGTCAATCAGCCCCAGCATTTT	CASSPGGVNQPQHF
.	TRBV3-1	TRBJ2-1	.	TGTGCCAGCAGCCAATTTTGGGATGAGCAGTTCTTC	CASSQFWDEQFF
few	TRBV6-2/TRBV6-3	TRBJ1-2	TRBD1	TGTGCCAGCAGTCCAAACCGGGACAGGGATGGCTACACCTTC	CASSPNRDRDGYTF
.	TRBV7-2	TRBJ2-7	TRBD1	TGTGCCAGCAGCTTAGTCCGGGACAGCCACGAGCAGTACTTC	CASSLVRDSHEQYF
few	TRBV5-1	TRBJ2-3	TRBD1	TGCGCCAGCAGCTCCGACAGGGGTAGCACAGATACGCAGTATTTT	CASSSDRGSTDTQYF
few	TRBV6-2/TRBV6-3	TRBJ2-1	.	TGTGCCAGCAGTTACTTCGAGGGACCGGGGGGCGAGCAGTTCTTC	CASSYFEGPGGEQFF
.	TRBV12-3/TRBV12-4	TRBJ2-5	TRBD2	TGTGCCAGCAGGTCGACCGGGACTAGCGGGATCGGAGAGACCCAGTACTTC	CASRSTGTSGIGETQYF
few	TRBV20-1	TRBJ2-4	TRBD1	TGCAGTGCTAGCTCTATTAACAGGGGGCAGGACATTCAGTACTTC	CSASSINRGQDIQYF
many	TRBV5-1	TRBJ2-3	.	TGCGCCAGCAGCTTGGACGATGGAAGGCCCCCTTCCCAAGATACGCAGTATTTT	CASSLDDGRPPSQDTQYF
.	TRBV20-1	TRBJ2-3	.	TGCAGTGCTAGAGATGGGTCGGGGGCCACAGATACGCAGTATTTT	CSARDGSGATDTQYF
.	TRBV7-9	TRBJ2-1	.	TGTGCCAGCAGCTGGGACCGCTTTGAGCAGTTCTTC	CASSWDRFEQFF
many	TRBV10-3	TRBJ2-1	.	TGTGCCATCAGTCCAGGGGCAGGGCGAGACAATGAGCAGTTCTTC	CAISPGAGRDNEQFF
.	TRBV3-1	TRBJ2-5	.	TGTGCCAGCAGCCAGGTGTCAGGGGCTTTTCTCCGGGAGACCCAGTACTTC	CASSQVSGAFLRETQYF
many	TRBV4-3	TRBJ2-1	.	TGCGCCAGCAGCCAAGAGCAGGGGATGGGGCAGTTCTTC	CASSQEQGMGQFF
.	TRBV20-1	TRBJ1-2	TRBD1	TGCAGTACTGTTTCAGGGGGGGGCGGCTATGGCTACACCTTC	CSTVSGGGGYGYTF
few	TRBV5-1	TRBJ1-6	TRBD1	TGCGCCAGCAGCTCGACAGGGTCCTATAATTCACCCCTCCACTTT	CASSSTGSYNSPLHF
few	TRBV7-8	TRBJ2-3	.	TGTGCCAGCAGCCACCAGGGACCGAGGTTAGATACGCAGTATTTT	CASSHQGPRLDTQYF
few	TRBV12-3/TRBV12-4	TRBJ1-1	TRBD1	TGTGCCAGCAGTTACGACAGGGGTTTGGCAGCTTTCTTT	CASSYDRGLAAFF
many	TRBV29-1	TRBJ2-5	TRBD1	TGCAGCGCTGGAACAGGGGCCCCAGAGACCCAGTACTTC	CSAGTGAPETQYF
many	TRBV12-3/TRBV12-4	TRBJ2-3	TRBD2	TGTGCCAGCAGTTCCCTCGGAGCGGGGGGCACAGATACGCAGTATTTT	CASSSLGAGGTDTQYF
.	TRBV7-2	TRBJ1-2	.	TGTGCCAGCAGCTTAGTAGGTGGGGTGGAGGGAACTCGTGGCTACACCTTC	CASSLVGGVEGTRGYTF
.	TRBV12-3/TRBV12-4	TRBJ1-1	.	TGTGCCAGCAGTTTTTACCGGGACTCGGATTTAGAAGCTTTCTTT	CASSFYRDSDLEAFF
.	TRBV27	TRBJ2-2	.	TGTGCCATCAGAAGGGTCGGGTCCACCGGGGAGCTGTTTTTT	CAIRRVGSTGELFF
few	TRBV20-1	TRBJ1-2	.	TGCAGTATGGGGACACCGAACTATGGCTACACCTTC	CSMGTPNYGYTF
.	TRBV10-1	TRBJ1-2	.	TGCGCCAGGATGGGGACGGTAGCTAACTATGGCTACACCTTC	CARMGTVANYGYTF
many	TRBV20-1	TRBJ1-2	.	TGCAGTGCTAGTAGGGGGACCCTCCGGGGCTACACCTTC	CSASRGTLRGYTF
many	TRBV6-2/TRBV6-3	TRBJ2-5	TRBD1	TGTGCCAGCAGTTACCTCGGGACAGGGTCCGAGACCCAGTACTTC	CASSYLGTGSETQYF
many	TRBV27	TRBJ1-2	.	TGTGCCAGCAGTTCCAAGGGGGGTGGCTATGGCTACACCTTC	CASSSKGGGYGYTF
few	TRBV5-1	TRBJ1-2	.	TGCGCCAGCAGCGGGGCAGGTTCGGATGGCTACACCTTC	CASSGAGSDGYTF